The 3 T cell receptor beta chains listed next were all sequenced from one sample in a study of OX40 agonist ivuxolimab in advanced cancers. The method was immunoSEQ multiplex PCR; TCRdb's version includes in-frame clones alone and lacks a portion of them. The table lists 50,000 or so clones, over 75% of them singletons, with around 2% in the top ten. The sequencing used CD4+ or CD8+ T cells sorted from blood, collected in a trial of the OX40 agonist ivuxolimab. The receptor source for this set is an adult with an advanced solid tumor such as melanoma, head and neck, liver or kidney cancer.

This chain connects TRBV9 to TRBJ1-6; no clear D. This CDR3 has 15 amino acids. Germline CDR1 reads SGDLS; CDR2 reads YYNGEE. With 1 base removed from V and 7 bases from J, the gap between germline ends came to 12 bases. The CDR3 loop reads CASSVFASQNSPLHF. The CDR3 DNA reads TGTGCCAGCAGCGTATTCGCCTCGCAAAATTCACCCCTCCACTTT.

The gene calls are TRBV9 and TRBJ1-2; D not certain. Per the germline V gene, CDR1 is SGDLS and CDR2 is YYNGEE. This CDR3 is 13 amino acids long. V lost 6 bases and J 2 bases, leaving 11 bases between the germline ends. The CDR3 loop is CASNLDGNYGYTF. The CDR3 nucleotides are TGTGCCAGCAACCTAGACGGGAACTATGGCTACACCTTC.

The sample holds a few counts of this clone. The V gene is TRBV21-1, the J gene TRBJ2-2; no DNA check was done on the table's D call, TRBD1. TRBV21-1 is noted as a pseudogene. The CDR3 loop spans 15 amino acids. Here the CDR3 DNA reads TGTGCCAGCAGACAGGGCCCGACGAACACCGGGGAGCTGTTTTTT. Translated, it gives CASRQGPTNTGELFF.